These 5 T cell receptor beta chains originate from one sample sequenced in a study of cytomegalovirus exposure and HLA in healthy donors. Use of 60 Vbeta and 13 Jbeta primers characterized the PCR. Measured with immunoSEQ multiplex PCR; TCRdb has only the in-frame clones, and not every one. This sample yields around 120,000 clones, of which around 10% are seen a single time; 3% belongs to the top ten. The sequenced material came from PBMCs. Receptor source: a man aged 25-45 years in good health and CMV-seronegative.

The chain carries TRBV7-2 and TRBJ1-1, with 11 bases that match TRBD1. Unmatched junction bases numbered 6, after V lost 5 bases and J lost 1 base. The CDR3 is 16 amino acids. Germline V gives CDR1 SGHTA, CDR2 FQGNSA. The CDR3, as DNA: TGTGCCAGCAGCGCACGGGACAGGGGGGGGAACACTGAAGCTTTCTTT. It yields the protein CASSARDRGGNTEAFF.

V usage is TRBV27 and J usage is TRBJ2-5; tentatively, D is TRBD1 (6 bases). TRBJ2-7 explains the end of the DNA better; the J call may be wrong. CDR1 is MNHEY and CDR2 is SMNVEV in the germline V gene (reference sequence). This CDR3 spans 14 amino acids. CDR3 nucleotide sequence: TGTGCCAGCAGGGGGGTAGGGGGCTCCTACGAGCAGTACTTC. As protein: CASRGVGGSYEQYF.

This clone was counted many times. The J gene is TRBJ1-6, the V gene TRBV6-5; 10 bases are shared with TRBD1. Trimming cost V 1 base and J 14 bases; bases outside gene matches: 11. CDR1 MNHEY and CDR2 SVGAGI come from the germline V gene. CDR3 length: 16 residues. CDR3 sequence reads: CASSYYSGTGEATLHF. CDR3 coding DNA: TGTGCCAGCAGTTACTACTCCGGGACAGGGGAGGCAACCCTCCACTTT.

The genes are TRBV29-1 and TRBJ2-5; D possibly corresponds to TRBD1 (5 bases). Per germline, CDR1 SQVTM and CDR2 ANQGSEA. V dropped 3 bases and J dropped 0 bases, with 8 bases sitting between them. This CDR3 has 13 amino acids. The CDR3: CSVDQGNQETQYF. The DNA for the CDR3 is TGCAGCGTTGACCAGGGCAACCAAGAGACCCAGTACTTC.

The chain links TRBV5-1 to TRBJ2-7; 12 nucleotides agree with TRBD1. J lost 4 bases, V lost 2 bases, and 7 bases had no gene match. CDR1 SGHRS and CDR2 YFSETQ come from the germline V gene. CDR3 length: 16 amino acids. The CDR3 is CASSFSGTGGGYEQYF. The CDR3 nucleotides are TGCGCCAGCAGCTTCTCCGGGACAGGGGGCGGGTACGAGCAGTACTTC.